What follows are 23 T cell receptor beta chains derived from one specimen sequenced in a study of human T cells and chemical hapten exposure. Time point reported: patch test 3, about 24 weeks after DPC sensitization. The treatment: therapeutic diphenylcyclopropenone sensitization with weekly scalp DPC. TCRdb recomputed calls from the RACE reads with MiXCR, one row per CDR3 protein. The table shows about 160,000 distinct CDR3 sequences, with around a quarter occurring only once. Sequences were derived from whole blood, sampled in connection with sensitization to the hapten diphenylcyclopropenone (DPC). The receptors originated from a woman under 30 with alopecia areata. Some clones in this sample may be carry-over from other donors' samples.

This clonotype was recorded a few times. This chain connects TRBV20-1 to TRBJ1-5; 10 bases match TRBD1. V shed 5 bases, J shed 6 bases, and the junction held 4 bases outside the gene matches. The CDR3 extends over 13 amino acids. The germline gives CDR1 DFQATT, CDR2 SNEGSKA (reference sequence). CDR3 sequence: CSAEGQGFQPQHF. The DNA for the CDR3 is TGCAGTGCTGAGGGACAGGGGTTTCAGCCCCAGCATTTT.

V usage is TRBV20-1 and J usage is TRBJ1-1; D call uncertain. This CDR3 has 13 residues. Trimming stripped 6 bases from V and 1 base from J, with 12 bases between. The V gene's germline CDR1 is DFQATT and CDR2 SNEGSKA (reference sequence). This CDR3 is CSADRVGNTEAFF. The DNA of the CDR3 is TGCAGTGCCGATCGGGTGGGGAACACTGAAGCTTTCTTT.

V gene TRBV4-3 combines with J gene TRBJ2-7; TRBD1 aligns across 8 bases. Germline CDR1 is LGHNA and CDR2 is YSLEER. V lost 1 base, J lost 4 bases, and 6 bases stayed unmatched. The CDR3 extends over 15 amino acids. The CDR3 nucleotides read TGCGCCAGCAGCCAAGGGGCAGGGGGCATGTACGAGCAGTACTTC. It yields the protein CASSQGAGGMYEQYF.

This clonotype was counted only a few times. The rearrangement uses TRBV7-2 and TRBJ1-5; 7 bases align to TRBD1. CDR1 is SGHTA, CDR2 FQGNSA, per germline. The length of the CDR3 is 15 residues. V dropped 4 bases and J dropped 1; count of bases not matched to a gene: 4. The CDR3 DNA reads as TGTGCCAGCAGCTACGACAGGGCAAGCAATCAGCCCCAGCATTTT. Protein product: CASSYDRASNQPQHF. Full variable domain (missing parts from reference TRBV7-2 and TRBJ1-5): GAGVSQSPSNKVTEKGKDVELRCDPISGHTALYWYRQSLGQGLEFLIYFQGNSAPDKSGLPSDRFSAERTGGSVSTLTIQRTQQEDSAVYLCASSYDRASNQPQHFGDGTRLSIL.

The chain couples TRBV20-1 to TRBJ2-1, with D perhaps TRBD1 (5 bases). The V and J ends lost 0 bases and 7 bases respectively, with 13 bases between them. This CDR3 is built from 14 residues. The germline V gene has CDR1 DFQATT and CDR2 SNEGSKA (reference sequence). DNA for the CDR3: TGCAGTGCTAGAGACAGGGTGATTATGAATGAGCAGTTCTTC. It specifies CSARDRVIMNEQFF.

The chain is built from TRBV2 and TRBJ2-3; 7 bases are shared with TRBD1. The CDR3 loop spans 13 amino acids. CDR1 is SNHLY, CDR2 FYNNEI, per germline. J was trimmed by 3 bases and V by 8 bases; bases with no gene match: 5. CDR3 amino acids: CASGTGATDTQYF. CDR3 coding DNA: TGTGCCAGCGGAACAGGGGCTACAGATACGCAGTATTTT.

The chain joins TRBV7-2 to TRBJ1-1, with D maybe TRBD1 (5 bases). CDR1 and CDR2 (germline): SGHTA, FQGNSA. The CDR3 has 15 residues. The V end lost 5 bases, the J end lost 2 bases, and 15 bases lay between the germline ends. This CDR3 is CASSPSGARNTEAFF. The CDR3 DNA follows: TGTGCCAGCAGCCCATCCGGGGCAAGAAACACTGAAGCTTTCTTT.

V is TRBV18 and J is TRBJ2-3; D may be TRBD1 (5 bases). The germline V and J ends were trimmed by 1 base and 2 bases, with 10 bases remaining between them. The CDR3 runs 15 residues. CDR1 is KGHSH and CDR2 is LQKENI in the germline V gene. The CDR3 sequence is CASSPQGSHTDTQYF. Written as DNA, the CDR3 is TGTGCCAGCTCACCACAGGGGTCCCACACAGATACGCAGTATTTT.

The chain carries TRBV7-8 and TRBJ2-3; TRBD2 matches 12 bases. The V segment lost 10 bases and the J segment 4 bases; nucleotides outside the gene matches: 6. The CDR3 runs 14 residues. The germline CDR1 and CDR2 sequences are SGHVS and FQNEAQ. The CDR3 reads CATSSSGRADTQYF. The CDR3 coding sequence is TGTGCCACCTCGTCTAGCGGGAGGGCAGATACGCAGTATTTT.

Only a few counts were recorded for this clonotype. The chain links TRBV6-2 or TRBV6-3 to TRBJ1-5; D not resolved. Germline V gives CDR1 MNHEY, CDR2 SVGEGT. The CDR3 runs to 12 residues. V was clipped by 7 bases and J by 7 bases, with 11 bases between them. CDR3 sequence reads: CASNILGQPQHF. The CDR3 DNA reads as TGTGCCAGCAATATATTGGGGCAGCCCCAGCATTTT.

This clonotype has just a few counts. This sequence joins TRBV29-1 and TRBJ2-7; D remains unclear. The V gene's germline CDR1 is SQVTM and CDR2 ANQGSEA. CDR3 length: 12 amino acids. V lost 1 base and J 3 bases, leaving 7 bases between the germline ends. CDR3 DNA: TGCAGCGTTGAAGTGGGGAACTACGAGCAGTACTTC. Its protein is CSVEVGNYEQYF.

This clonotype was seen only a few times. The chain couples TRBV10-2 to TRBJ2-3, with unresolved D. Germline values: CDR1 WSHSY, CDR2 SAAADI. This CDR3 contains 12 residues. V lost 5 bases and J 3 bases, leaving 6 bases between the germline ends. The CDR3 region is CASSPATDTQYF. The CDR3 DNA reads TGCGCCAGCAGTCCCGCTACAGATACGCAGTATTTT.

The chain uses TRBV18 and TRBJ2-1, with D perhaps TRBD2 (6 bases). The CDR3 spans 16 residues. Germline V gene lookup returns CDR1 KGHSH and CDR2 LQKENI. V was clipped by 3 bases and J by 12 bases, with 24 bases between them. The CDR3 sequence is CASSPSSGTPSSGQFF. The CDR3 bases are TGTGCCAGCTCACCTTCTTCGGGGACTCCCTCGTCCGGGCAGTTCTTC.

The genes are TRBV12-3 or TRBV12-4 and TRBJ1-2; D is possibly TRBD1 (5 bases). The CDR3 sequence is 14 residues long. V was clipped by 2 bases and J by 0 bases, with 7 bases between them. Written as DNA, the CDR3 is TGTGCCAGCAGTTTAACAGGAACTAACTATGGCTACACCTTC. It translates to CASSLTGTNYGYTF.

V gene TRBV28 combines with J gene TRBJ2-7; TRBD1 matches at 8 bases. The CDR3 extends over 14 amino acids. CDR1 is MDHEN and CDR2 is SYDVKM in the germline V gene. V trimming: 5 bases; J trimming: 5 bases; junction bases outside the gene matches: 8. CDR3: CASSQPQDRDEQYF. The CDR3 DNA sequence: TGTGCCAGCAGTCAACCCCAGGACAGGGACGAGCAGTACTTC. Variable domain in full (rest from reference TRBV28 and TRBJ2-7): DVKVTQSSRYLVKRTGEKVFLECVQDMDHENMFWYRQDPGLGLRLIYFSYDVKMKEKGDIPEGYSVSREKKERFSLILESASTNQTSMYLCASSQPQDRDEQYFGPGTRLTVT.

This clonotype was seen many times. The J gene is TRBJ1-5, the V gene TRBV29-1; 9 positions match TRBD1. After removal of 5 bases from V and 2 bases from J, the junction contained 10 bases not matched to a gene. Germline V lookup: CDR1 SQVTM, CDR2 ANQGSEA. CDR3 length: 16 amino acids. The CDR3 coding sequence is TGCAGCGTTAGCCGGGACAGGGAGTTCGGCAATCAGCCCCAGCATTTT. It is translated as CSVSRDREFGNQPQHF.

The J gene is TRBJ2-3, the V gene TRBV9; no reliable D call. Trimming shortened V by 0 bases and J by 2 bases, and 13 bases separated the two germline ends. The CDR3 length is 16 residues. The germline CDR1 and CDR2 sequences are SGDLS and YYNGEE. The DNA of the CDR3 is TGTGCCAGCAGCGTAGACCGGGCGGCTTTCACAGATACGCAGTATTTT. Protein product: CASSVDRAAFTDTQYF.

This clonotype was recorded many times. V is TRBV25-1 and J is TRBJ2-7; TRBD1 matches at 7 bases. The CDR3 has 14 residues. Germline assignment: CDR1 MGHDK and CDR2 SYGVNS. The ends lost 4 bases at V and 4 bases at J; junction bases unmatched: 7. CDR3 region: CASSGPGQIYEQYF. CDR3 in DNA: TGTGCCAGCAGTGGACCGGGACAGATATACGAGCAGTACTTC.

J is TRBJ2-2 and V is TRBV9; no definite D call. The germline gives CDR1 SGDLS, CDR2 YYNGEE. This CDR3 region has 12 residues. The ends were cut back, 0 bases at V and 7 bases at J, with 4 bases in the middle. CDR3 sequence: CASSVGGGELFF. CDR3 bases: TGTGCCAGCAGCGTAGGGGGCGGGGAGCTGTTTTTT.

This clonotype was counted many times. The chain employs TRBV6-2 or TRBV6-3 and TRBJ1-1, with D perhaps matching TRBD1 (5 bases). Germline V CDR1 and CDR2: MNHEY, SVGEGT. V dropped 8 bases and J dropped 6 bases, with 16 bases sitting between them. The CDR3 spans 13 residues. The DNA of the CDR3 is TGTGCCAGCCAAGGGGAACGGGGCGCTGAAGCTTTCTTT. Its translation: CASQGERGAEAFF.

This sequence joins TRBV5-1 and TRBJ2-3; no clear D gene. Germline V CDR1 and CDR2: SGHRS, YFSETQ. CDR3 length: 14 amino acids. The ends were cut back, 0 bases at V and 2 bases at J, with 7 bases in the middle. CDR3 coding DNA: TGCGCCAGCAGCTTGGCCTTGGACACAGATACGCAGTATTTT. It translates to CASSLALDTDTQYF.

This clonotype came up a few times. V usage is TRBV9 and J usage is TRBJ2-7; 10 nucleotides line up with TRBD1. Trimming cost V 8 bases and J 7 bases; bases outside gene matches: 15. Per the germline V gene, CDR1 is SGDLS and CDR2 is YYNGEE. The CDR3 totals 15 residues. The chain's CDR3 is CASRPPRDRGGEQYF. CDR3 in DNA: TGTGCCAGTCGACCCCCCCGGGACAGGGGTGGAGAGCAGTACTTC.

The CDR3 sequence: CSVEASGRAREQYF. CDR3 bases: TGCAGCGTTGAAGCTAGCGGGAGGGCGCGGGAGCAGTACTTC. This chain connects TRBV29-1 to TRBJ2-7; 12 bases align to TRBD2. The trim removed 1 base at V and 7 bases at J, leaving 5 bases unmatched. Per germline, CDR1 SQVTM and CDR2 ANQGSEA. There are 14 residues in the CDR3.